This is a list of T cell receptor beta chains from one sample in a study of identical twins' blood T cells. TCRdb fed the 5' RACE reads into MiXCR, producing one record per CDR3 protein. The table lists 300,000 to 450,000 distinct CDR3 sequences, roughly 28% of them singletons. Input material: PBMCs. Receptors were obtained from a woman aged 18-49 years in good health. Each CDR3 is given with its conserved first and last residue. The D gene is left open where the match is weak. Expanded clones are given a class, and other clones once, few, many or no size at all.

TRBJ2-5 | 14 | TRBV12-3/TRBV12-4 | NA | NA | CASSSLASQETQYF | TGTGCCAGCAGTTCTCTAGCGAGCCAAGAGACCCAGTACTTC
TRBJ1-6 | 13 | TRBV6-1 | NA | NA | CASTERGNSPLHF | TGTGCCAGCACCGAGCGGGGAAATTCACCCCTCCACTTT
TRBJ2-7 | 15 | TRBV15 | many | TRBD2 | CATRPLAGGPYEQYF | TGTGCCACCCGCCCGTTAGCGGGAGGTCCCTACGAGCAGTACTTC
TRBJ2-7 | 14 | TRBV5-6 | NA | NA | CASSPFVSSYEQHF | TGTGCCAGCAGTCCTTTCGTCAGCTCCTACGAGCAGCACTTC
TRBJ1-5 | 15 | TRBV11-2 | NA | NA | CASSLDQGRNQPQHF | TGTGCCAGCAGCTTAGACCAGGGACGCAATCAGCCCCAGCATTTT
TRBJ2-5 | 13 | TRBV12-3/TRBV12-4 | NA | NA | CASSLADRATQYF | TGTGCCAGCAGTTTGGCTGACCGGGCGACCCAGTACTTC
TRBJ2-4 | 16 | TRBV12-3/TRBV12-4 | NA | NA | CASSDQKVGVQNIQYF | TGTGCCAGCAGCGACCAAAAAGTAGGGGTCCAAAACATTCAGTACTTC
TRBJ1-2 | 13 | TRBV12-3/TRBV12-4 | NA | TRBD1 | CASSPPGTAGITF | TGTGCCAGCAGTCCACCCGGGACAGCCGGAATCACCTTC
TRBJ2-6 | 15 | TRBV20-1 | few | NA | CSARSPSSGANVLTF | TGCAGTGCTCGGAGTCCTTCGTCCGGGGCCAACGTCCTGACTTTC
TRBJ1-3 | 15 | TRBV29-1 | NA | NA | CSVTRTGEGGNTIYF | TGCAGCGTTACCCGGACGGGCGAGGGGGGAAACACCATATATTTT
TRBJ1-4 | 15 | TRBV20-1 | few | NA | CSARSGILANEKLFF | TGCAGTGCTCGCTCTGGGATTTTAGCTAATGAAAAACTGTTTTTT
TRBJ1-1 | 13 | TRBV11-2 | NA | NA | CASTPTGNTDAFF | TGTGCCAGCACCCCGACAGGAAACACTGATGCTTTCTTT
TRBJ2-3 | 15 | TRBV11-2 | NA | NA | CASSQAGIRTDTQYF | TGTGCCAGCAGCCAGGCCGGGATCCGCACAGATACGCAGTATTTT
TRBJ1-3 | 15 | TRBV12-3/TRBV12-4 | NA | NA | CASSSQRKGRNTIYF | TGTGCCAGCAGTTCACAGAGAAAAGGACGAAACACCATATATTTT
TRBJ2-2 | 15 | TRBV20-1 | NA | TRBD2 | CSARIGGTNTGKLFF | TGCAGTGCCCGAATCGGGGGGACGAACACCGGGAAGCTGTTTTTT
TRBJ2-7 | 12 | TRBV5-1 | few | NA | CASSLDPNEQYF | TGCGCCAGCAGCTTGGACCCGAACGAGCAGTACTTC
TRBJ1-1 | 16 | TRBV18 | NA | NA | CASFQFGLGANTEAFF | TGTGCCAGCTTCCAATTCGGCCTGGGGGCCAACACTGAAGCTTTCTTT
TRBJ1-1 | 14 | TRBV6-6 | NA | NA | CASNRRGPNTEAFF | TGTGCCAGCAATAGAAGGGGCCCGAACACTGAAGCTTTCTTT
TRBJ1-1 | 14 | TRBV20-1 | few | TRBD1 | CSASQQGGIAEAFF | TGCAGTGCTAGTCAACAGGGGGGTATAGCTGAAGCTTTCTTT
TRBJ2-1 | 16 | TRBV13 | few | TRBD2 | CASSFSGTNIYNEQFF | TGTGCCAGCAGCTTTTCCGGGACTAATATTTACAATGAGCAGTTCTTC
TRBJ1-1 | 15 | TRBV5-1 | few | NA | CASSFPGPENTEAFF | TGCGCCAGCAGCTTTCCCGGGCCCGAGAACACTGAAGCTTTCTTT
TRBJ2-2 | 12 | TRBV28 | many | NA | CASSLAAGELFF | TGTGCCAGCAGTTTAGCTGCCGGGGAGCTGTTTTTT
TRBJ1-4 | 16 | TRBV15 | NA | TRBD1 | CATSREVGQGYEKLFF | TGTGCCACCAGCAGAGAGGTGGGACAGGGTTACGAAAAACTGTTTTTT
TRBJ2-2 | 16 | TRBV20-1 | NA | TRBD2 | CSARQTSGGITGELFF | TGCAGTGCTAGGCAGACTAGCGGGGGGATCACCGGGGAGCTATTTTTT
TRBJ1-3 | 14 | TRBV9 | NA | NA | CAGSVEVSGNTIYF | TGTGCCGGCAGCGTAGAAGTCTCTGGAAACACCATATATTTT
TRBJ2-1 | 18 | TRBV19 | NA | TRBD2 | CASSIEGWEGRGINEQFF | TGTGCCAGTAGTATCGAGGGGTGGGAGGGGCGAGGAATAAATGAGCAGTTCTTC
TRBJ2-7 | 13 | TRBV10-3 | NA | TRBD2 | CAIMASGSYEQYF | TGTGCCATCATGGCTAGCGGGAGCTACGAGCAGTACTTC
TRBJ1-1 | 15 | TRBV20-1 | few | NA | CSARDVGAGKTEAFF | TGCAGTGCTAGAGATGTGGGCGCAGGGAAGACTGAAGCTTTCTTT
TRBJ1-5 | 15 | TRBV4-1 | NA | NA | CASSQEAGDNQRQHF | TGCGCCAGCAGCCAAGAAGCGGGGGACAATCAGCGCCAGCATTTT
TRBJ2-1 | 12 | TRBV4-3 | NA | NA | CASSQDYSDEFF | TGCGCCAGCAGCCAAGATTATAGCGACGAGTTCTTC
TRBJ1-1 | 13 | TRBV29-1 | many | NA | CSVPPWEGTEAFF | TGCAGCGTCCCCCCATGGGAAGGAACTGAAGCTTTCTTT
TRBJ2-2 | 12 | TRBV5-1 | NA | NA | CASTLYAGELFF | TGCGCCAGCACCCTTTACGCCGGGGAGCTGTTTTTT
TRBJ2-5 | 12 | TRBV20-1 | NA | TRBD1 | CSASGQQENQYF | TGCAGTGCTTCGGGACAGCAAGAGAACCAGTACTTC
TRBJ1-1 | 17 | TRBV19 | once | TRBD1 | CASSIGDRGPSNTEALF | TGTGCCAGTAGTATTGGGGACAGGGGGCCTTCGAACACTGAAGCTTTATTT
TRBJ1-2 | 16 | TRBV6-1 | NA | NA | CASSEASDRFGYGYTF | TGTGCCAGCAGTGAAGCCTCTGACAGGTTCGGATATGGCTACACCTTC
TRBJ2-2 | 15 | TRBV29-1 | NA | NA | CSVEAAGDDTGELFF | TGCAGCGTTGAAGCCGCAGGGGACGACACCGGGGAGCTGTTTTTT
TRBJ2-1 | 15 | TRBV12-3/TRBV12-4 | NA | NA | CASSYSWGDNNEQFF | TGTGCCAGCAGTTACTCATGGGGCGACAACAATGAGCAGTTCTTC
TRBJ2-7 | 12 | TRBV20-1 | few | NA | CSATGDRNEQYF | TGCAGTGCTACTGGTGACAGGAACGAGCAGTACTTC
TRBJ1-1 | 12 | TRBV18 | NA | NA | CASSRKDTEAFF | TGTGCCAGCTCACGGAAGGACACTGAAGCTTTCTTT
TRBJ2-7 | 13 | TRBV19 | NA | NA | CASMGVSSYEQYF | TGTGCCAGTATGGGCGTAAGCTCCTACGAGCAGTACTTC
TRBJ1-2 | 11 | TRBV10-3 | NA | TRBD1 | CANQGAHGYTF | TGTGCCAATCAGGGGGCCCATGGCTACACCTTC
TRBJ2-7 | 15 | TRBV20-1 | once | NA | CSASNEGRGSYEQYF | TGCAGTGCTAGTAATGAGGGACGAGGCTCCTACGAGCAGTACTTC
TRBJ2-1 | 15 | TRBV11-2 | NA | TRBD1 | CASSRIGGGRNEQFF | TGTGCCAGCAGCCGGATAGGGGGCGGAAGGAATGAGCAGTTCTTC
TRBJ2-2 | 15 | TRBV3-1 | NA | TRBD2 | CASSRKAGGNGELFF | TGTGCCAGCAGCCGGAAAGCGGGGGGTAACGGGGAGCTGTTTTTT
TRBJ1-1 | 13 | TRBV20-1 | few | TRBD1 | CSALTGGDTEAFF | TGCAGTGCTTTGACAGGGGGAGACACTGAAGCTTTCTTT
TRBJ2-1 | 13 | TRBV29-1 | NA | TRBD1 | CSVQTGGRNEQFF | TGCAGCGTACAGACAGGGGGCAGGAATGAGCAGTTCTTC
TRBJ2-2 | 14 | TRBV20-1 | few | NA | CSAMRGLNTGELFF | TGCAGTGCTATGCGGGGCCTTAACACCGGGGAGCTGTTTTTT
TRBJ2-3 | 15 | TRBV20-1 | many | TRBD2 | CSAQTGTSAPDTQYF | TGCAGTGCCCAAACCGGGACTAGCGCTCCAGATACGCAGTATTTT
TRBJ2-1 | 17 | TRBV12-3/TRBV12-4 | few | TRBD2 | CASSFPTSGSIRDEQFF | TGTGCCAGCAGTTTCCCGACTAGCGGGAGTATTCGGGATGAGCAGTTCTTC
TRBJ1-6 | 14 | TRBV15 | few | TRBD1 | CATSGQGDNSPLHF | TGTGCCACCAGCGGACAGGGGGATAATTCACCCCTCCACTTT
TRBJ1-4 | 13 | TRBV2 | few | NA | CASSDRGTEKLFF | TGTGCCAGCAGTGACCGGGGAACGGAAAAACTGTTTTTT
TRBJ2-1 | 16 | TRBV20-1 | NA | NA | CSARDRRTGAYNEQFF | TGCAGTGCTAGAGATCGTAGGACCGGAGCCTACAATGAGCAGTTCTTC
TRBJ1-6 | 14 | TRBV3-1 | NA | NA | CASSQGTEDSPLHF | TGTGCCAGCAGCCAAGGGACAGAAGATTCACCCCTCCACTTT
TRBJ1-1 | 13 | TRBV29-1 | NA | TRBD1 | CSVVGQGSSEAFF | TGCAGCGTTGTGGGACAGGGATCGTCTGAAGCTTTCTTT